A single sample is the source of the 11 T cell receptor beta chains below, sequenced in a study of cytomegalovirus exposure and HLA in healthy donors. Vbeta (60) and Jbeta (13) primers were used in the PCR. Profiled with immunoSEQ multiplex PCR; TCRdb holds only in-frame clones, not every one. Of 140,000 or so clones in the sample, 80% to 85% were seen once. The material sequenced was PBMCs. The receptors stem from a female donor in good health and CMV-seronegative.

This clone was seen a handful of times. This chain joins TRBV7-9 and TRBJ1-2; tentative D call: TRBD1 (6 bases). This CDR3 has 14 amino acids. Looked up from germline, CDR1 is SEHNR and CDR2 is FQNEAQ (reference sequence). Trimming shortened V by 2 bases and J by 8 bases, and 15 bases separated the two germline ends. The CDR3 is CASSLIGTTGGYTF. In DNA, the CDR3 is TGTGCCAGCAGCTTAATCGGGACCACAGGGGGCTACACCTTC.

The V and J genes are TRBV5-6 and TRBJ2-2; D not resolved. Per germline, CDR1 SGHDT and CDR2 YYEEEE. The CDR3 runs 12 residues. Trimming removed 3 bases from V and 5 bases from J, with 5 bases in between. DNA for the CDR3: TGTGCCAGCAGCTCCTCTACCGGGGAGCTGTTTTTT. Translating gives CASSSSTGELFF.

This chain links TRBV28 with TRBJ2-7, with 7 bases fitting TRBD1. Germline CDR1 reads MDHEN; CDR2 reads SYDVKM. V lost 5 bases, J lost 3 bases, and 10 bases stayed unmatched. The length of the CDR3 is 15 residues. The CDR3 nucleotides are TGTGCCAGCAGTCCGGGTCAGGGGGTAAACTACGAGCAGTACTTC. Its protein is CASSPGQGVNYEQYF.

The chain joins TRBV9 to TRBJ1-4, with D maybe TRBD1 (5 bases). The germline V gene encodes CDR1 SGDLS and CDR2 YYNGEE. The CDR3 runs to 15 residues. V lost 4 bases, J lost 5 bases, and 15 bases lay in between. The CDR3 region has the DNA TGTGCCAGCAGCTCCTCCGGGGGACGAAATGAAAAACTGTTTTTT. This gives the protein CASSSSGGRNEKLFF.

The J gene is TRBJ2-1, the V gene TRBV7-9; TRBD2 agrees at 12 bases. Germline V gene data show CDR1 as SEHNR and CDR2 as FQNEAQ (reference sequence). With 3 bases clipped from V and 7 bases from J, the junction kept 1 base outside the gene matches. CDR3 length equals 14 residues. CDR3 DNA: TGTGCCAGCAGCTTCCTAGCGGGAGGGAATGAGCAGTTCTTC. It specifies CASSFLAGGNEQFF.

This chain uses TRBV9 with TRBJ1-5; possibly TRBD1 for D (5 bases). The CDR3 is 15 amino acids. CDR1 is SGDLS, CDR2 YYNGEE, per germline. Trimming removed 3 bases from V and 4 bases from J, with 14 bases in between. In nucleotides, the CDR3 is TGTGCCAGCAGCGACGATAAGGCAGGGAATCAGCCCCAGCATTTT. This translates into CASSDDKAGNQPQHF.

The chain employs TRBV5-6 and TRBJ2-5, with D hard to call. CDR3 length: 13 residues. The ends were cut back, 4 bases at V and 1 base at J, with 8 bases in the middle. The germline CDR1 and CDR2 sequences are SGHDT and YYEEEE. CDR3 protein: CASSPTTQETQYF. CDR3 DNA: TGTGCCAGCAGCCCGACAACCCAAGAGACCCAGTACTTC.

This rearrangement joins TRBV6-5 to TRBJ1-3; D is perhaps TRBD1 (5 bases). Per the germline V gene, CDR1 is MNHEY and CDR2 is SVGAGI. V gave up 8 bases and J gave up 2 bases, with 16 bases separating them. The CDR3 runs 15 residues. CDR3 amino acids: CASGSQGFPGNTIYF. CDR3 DNA sequence: TGTGCCAGCGGATCCCAGGGATTTCCTGGAAACACCATATATTTT.

The chain uses TRBV19 and TRBJ2-7, with 8 bases lining up with TRBD2. CDR1 is LNHDA, CDR2 SQIVND, per germline (reference sequence). J was trimmed by 9 bases and V by 3 bases; bases with no gene match: 10. The CDR3 runs to 14 residues. The CDR3 DNA reads TGTGCCAGTAGTATGAATCCGACTAGCGAGGTGCAGTACTTC. Its protein is CASSMNPTSEVQYF.

J is TRBJ2-1 and V is TRBV19; possibly TRBD1 for D (6 bases). The germline CDR1 and CDR2 sequences are LNHDA and SQIVND (reference sequence). Trimming took 10 bases from V and 0 from J, leaving 13 bases between them. The CDR3 spans 14 residues. This chain's CDR3 is CATRGGYSYNEQFF. For the CDR3, the DNA is TGTGCCACCCGAGGGGGATACTCCTACAATGAGCAGTTCTTC.

V gene TRBV6-1 combines with J gene TRBJ1-1; no definite D call. Trimming cost V 6 bases and J 11 bases, with 10 bases left between them. The V gene's germline CDR1 is MNHNS and CDR2 SASEGT. There are 10 residues in the CDR3. The CDR3 here is CASRLTRAFF. CDR3 sequence (DNA): TGTGCCAGCAGGTTGACGAGGGCTTTCTTT.